The TCR beta chain under discussion was sequenced for a study of blood T cell repertoires in COVID-19 (dated by TCRdb to about 2020). At the level of the whole study: Samples from collaborators originated in the United States, Italy and Spain and spanned both the acute and convalescent phases of COVID-19. Nearly every sample came with metadata listing a de-identified subject ID, COVID-19 status, age in years and sex. Where available, HLA class I and class II types were taken from metadata supplied by the sample provider and were not determined by assay-based typing. The samples were drawn from the first 160 participants of the ongoing ImmuneRACE study and from more than 1,000 subjects provided by 6 global collaborators. The material from the prospective study consisted of cDNA or gDNA derived from T cells, B-cell-depleted T cells, or PBMCs. A freely available public database, intended as a resource for researchers studying the immune response to SARS-CoV-2, is where the repertoires were released. Subjects who had been exposed to COVID-19, were actively infected with it, or had recovered from it provided the deeply sampled blood TCRbeta repertoires that made up the dataset.

The collaborating institutions used their own protocols to collect whole blood in K2EDTA tubes. For TCRbeta analysis, collaborator samples were shipped as frozen whole blood, as isolated PBMCs, or as DNA extracted from either sample type. Deletion took 3 bases off V and 0 bases off J, with a span of 10 bases between the germline ends. The CDR3 sequence holds 15 residues, the cysteine and phenylalanine included. The sequence is cut down to CDR3 DNA, 45 bases in frame from base 1. CDR1 and CDR2, per the germline V gene, are SGDLS and YYNGEE. Broader findings and caveats from the paper: The quantity of clinical and demographic metadata differed by source and by participant and was supplied without curation.

TCRbeta CDR3 regions were amplified from genomic DNA using the immunoSEQ Assay, a bias-controlled multiplex PCR. Per the original workflow: Nucleated cell counts per sample were estimated from amplification of reference gene primers within the assay. Sequence reads were collapsed and filtered to measure the absolute abundance of every unique TCRbeta CDR3 rearrangement. Productive Simpson clonality was computed per sample as the square root of Simpson's diversity index over productive rearrangements. TCRdb limited this immuneACCESS table to in-frame rearrangements with V and J called. A share of clones is missing; checked studies link under half to unresolved V genes, and the rest is unexplained. The V and J calls and the clone size are those of that table, but D and trimming were determined from the DNA. This sample holds 180,000 or so clones; around 85% were observed only once. The ten top clones hold more than 2.5% of the sample.

Concerning this clone itself: Its antigen target is currently unknown. The record has no base qualities; no much larger clone is one base away.

The clonotype comes from a man aged 60 to 69 with acute or convalescent COVID-19. The source material was peripheral blood. Recombination linked TRBV9 to TRBJ1-3, with the D gene too uncertain to name. In nucleotides, the sequence is TGTGCCAGCAGCGAGGGCCGGGGCTCTGGAAACACCATATATTTT. Its protein is CASSEGRGSGNTIYF.